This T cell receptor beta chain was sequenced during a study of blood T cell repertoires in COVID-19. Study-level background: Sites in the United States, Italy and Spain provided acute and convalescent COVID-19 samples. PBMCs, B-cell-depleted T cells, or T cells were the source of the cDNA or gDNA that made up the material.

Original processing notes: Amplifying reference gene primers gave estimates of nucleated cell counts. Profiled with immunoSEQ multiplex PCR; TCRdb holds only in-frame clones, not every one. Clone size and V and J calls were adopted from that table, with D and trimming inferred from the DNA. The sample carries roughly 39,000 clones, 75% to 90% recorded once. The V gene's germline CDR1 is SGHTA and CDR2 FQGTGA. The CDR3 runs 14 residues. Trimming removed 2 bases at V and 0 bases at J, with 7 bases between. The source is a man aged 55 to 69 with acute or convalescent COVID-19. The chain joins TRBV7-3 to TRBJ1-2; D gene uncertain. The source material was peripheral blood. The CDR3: CASSLALANYGYTF. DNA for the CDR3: TGTGCCAGCAGCTTAGCCCTAGCTAACTATGGCTACACCTTC.